What follows is one T cell receptor (beta chain) and its context. Clones were read by immunoSEQ multiplex PCR, and TCRdb kept only the in-frame ones, dropping some. The repertoire has almost 250,000 clones, 70% to 90% of them found once; the top ten carry about 1.5%. J lost 5 bases, V lost 10 bases, and 10 bases had no gene match. CDR3 length: 13 amino acids. From germline, CDR1 is ENHRY and CDR2 SYGVKD. Participants spanned ages roughly 18 to 90 years and resided in roughly 22 US areas. Recovered Cohort 3 donors showed two negative PCRs, clearance, or symptom resolution. These data are taken from a study of blood T cell repertoires in COVID-19. Study in general: Italy, Spain and the United States were the sources of the convalescent and acute COVID-19 samples.

The chain uses TRBV10-3 and TRBJ2-5; 7 bases match TRBD2. Sequencing input: PBMCs or T cells enriched from blood (not recorded which). This receptor was obtained from a woman in her forties or fifties who had recovered from COVID-19. CDR3 sequence (DNA): TGTGCCACCACCGGGCGGGGGACTGAGACCCAGTACTTC. Protein product: CATTGRGTETQYF.